This T cell receptor beta chain was identified in a study of blood T cells in healthy people across ages (dated by TCRdb to 2014 to 2015). Describing the broader study: In model experiments, roughly one uniquely barcoded TCR beta cDNA molecule per two T cells was captured by template switching. Two additional independent replicas of 1 million unique cDNA reads from the same blood draw were analyzed for two donors (one aged 18 to 30 and one aged 80 or older). The study measured age-related changes in TCR beta repertoire diversity using deep sequencing normalized with unique cDNA molecular identifiers. To avoid experimental bias, donors of different ages were randomly spread across the sequencing lanes. The donors were divided into four age groups: young (average about 16 years), middle-aged (approximately 42), aged (under 70) and long-lived (roughly 88). General conclusions and limits of the study: Bulk unsorted PBMC profiling prevented conclusive comparison of naive and antigen-experienced compartments. There was a strong correlation between observed TCR beta diversity and the percentage of naive T cells measured by flow cytometry. Estimates of total diversity from one million sequenced T cells were regarded as lower bounds and underestimates. As age increased, observed TCR beta diversity per million T cells dropped in a roughly linear way, and a significant reduction was already evident by age roughly 40. The long-lived group showed more naive CD4+ T cells, fewer expanded clones and increased TCR diversity than the aged group, suggesting age selection. Donor CMV infection status was unknown, potentially confounding age-related changes in expanded clonotypes.

The roughly 37 donors, aged roughly 6 to 95 years, were systemically healthy Caucasian individuals from Russia. About 10 milliliters of peripheral blood were drawn from each donor into EDTA-treated Vacutainer tubes. Ficoll-Paque density-gradient centrifugation was used to isolate PBMCs, with at least 6.5 million per sample. Total RNA was extracted from PBMCs with Trizol reagent, with at least 6 micrograms obtained per sample. The percentages of naive CD45RAhigh/CD27high T cells were determined by flow cytometry on a PBMC aliquot from every donor. Including the terminal cysteine and phenylalanine, the CDR3 comprises 13 residues. The entry retains the CDR3 DNA only, 39 bases that are in frame from base 1. Cut back by 7 bases and 5 bases, the V and J ends lie 14 bases apart. In its sample, this clonotype was seen a few times. Its specific antigen is unknown. No base-level quality is on record; no much larger clone is a single base apart.

Library construction relied on 5' RACE. TCRdb lists the instrument as Illumina HiSeq 2500. A second about 6 to 11 cycle PCR used a sample-barcoded 5' primer and a J-beta primer mix. A template-switch 5' adaptor carrying 12 random nucleotides introduced a unique molecular identifier onto each TCR beta cDNA molecule. Each sample yielded at least 2.5 million CDR3-containing paired-end reads. The Mint cDNA synthesis kit, primed by a TRBC-specific oligonucleotide, was used to synthesize first-strand cDNA from all RNA. All cDNA was treated with uracil-DNA glycosylase and then went through a first 18-cycle PCR with the universal primers M1SS and BC2_uni_R. Turning to the authors' computational methods: Each sample was normalized by randomly selecting 1 million high-quality reads, each carrying a distinct molecular identifier. Reads with shared molecular identifiers were discarded instead of being binned into consensus sequences. MiTCR, run with a Q25 quality threshold and the strictest error-elimination algorithm, handled CDR3 identification, clonotype clustering and error correction. A nonparametric unseen species model with Euler transformation was used to estimate lower-bound total TCR beta diversity. TCRdb redid the processing of the public reads, applying fastp at Q25 and MiXCR, and retained in-frame beta chains. Rows matching on CDR3 protein sequence are summarized as one entry with the most common DNA and genes. V and J calls and clone size were set by TCRdb, not the authors. This sample lists some 1.1 million distinct CDR3 sequences; around two fifths were detected once. Together, the top ten hold less than 15% of the sample.

The sequence links TRBV12-3 or TRBV12-4 to TRBJ1-1, with TRBD1 as a weak D call on 5 bases. Sequenced input: blood. This TCR was sampled from a man in his late teens or twenties in good health. The CDR3 has the sequence CASIPGRNTEAFF. In nucleotide form, the sequence is TGTGCCAGCATACCGGGACGGAATACTGAAGCTTTCTTT.